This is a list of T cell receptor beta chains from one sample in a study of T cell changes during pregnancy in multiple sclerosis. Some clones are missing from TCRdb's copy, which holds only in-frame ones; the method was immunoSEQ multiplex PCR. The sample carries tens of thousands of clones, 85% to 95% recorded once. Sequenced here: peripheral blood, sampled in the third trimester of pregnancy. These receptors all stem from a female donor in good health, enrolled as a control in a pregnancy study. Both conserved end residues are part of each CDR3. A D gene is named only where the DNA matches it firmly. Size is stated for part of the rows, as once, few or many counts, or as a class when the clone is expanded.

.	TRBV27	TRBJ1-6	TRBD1	TGTGCCAGCAGTTATAACGACAGGGAAAATTCACCCCTCCACTTT	CASSYNDRENSPLHF
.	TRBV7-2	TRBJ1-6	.	TGTGCCAGCAGCCTTTACCAGGGGAATCTCCACTTT	CASSLYQGNLHF
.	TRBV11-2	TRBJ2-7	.	TGTGCCAGCAGCTTAGAGGAGAGATACGAGCAGTACTTC	CASSLEERYEQYF
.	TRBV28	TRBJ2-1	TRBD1	TGTGCCAGCACAAGAGCAGGGGGCCACAATGAGCAGTTCTTC	CASTRAGGHNEQFF
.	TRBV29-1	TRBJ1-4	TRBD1	TGCAGCGTTGGAGGACAGGAGGAAAAACTGTTTTTT	CSVGGQEEKLFF
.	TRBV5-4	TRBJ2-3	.	TGTGCCAGCAGCTTGAGAGAGCTCGCAGATACGCAGTATTTT	CASSLRELADTQYF
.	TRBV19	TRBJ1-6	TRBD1	TGTGCCAGTAGCGGACAGGGGCGATCACCCCTCCACTTT	CASSGQGRSPLHF
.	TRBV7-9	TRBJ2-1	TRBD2	TGTGCCAGCAGCTCCGGACTAGCGGGAGCCAATGAGCAGTTCTTC	CASSSGLAGANEQFF
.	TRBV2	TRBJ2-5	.	TGTGCCAGCACGGGATCACAAGAGACCCAGTACTTC	CASTGSQETQYF
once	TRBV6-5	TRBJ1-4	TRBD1	TGTGCCAGCAGGGACAGGGTGGGGGAAAAACTGTTTTTT	CASRDRVGEKLFF
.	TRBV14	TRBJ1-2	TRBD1	TGTGCCAGCAGCCTGGGACAGCTCTATGGCTACACCTTC	CASSLGQLYGYTF
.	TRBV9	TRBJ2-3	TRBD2	TGTGCCAGCAGCGTAGCTGGACTAGCAGATACGCAGTATTTT	CASSVAGLADTQYF
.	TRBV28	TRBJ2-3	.	TGTGCCAGCAGTCAGAGCGGGACAACAGATACGCAGTATTTT	CASSQSGTTDTQYF
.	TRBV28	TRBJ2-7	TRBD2	TGTGCCAGCAGAGCGGGAGCGATTACCTCCTACGAGCAGTACTTC	CASRAGAITSYEQYF
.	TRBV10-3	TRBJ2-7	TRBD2	TGTGCCATCGGGGGGGGACCCTACGAGCAGTACTTC	CAIGGGPYEQYF
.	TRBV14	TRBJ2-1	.	TGTGCCAGTACCCCGAGCTCCTACAATGAGCAGTTCTTC	CASTPSSYNEQFF
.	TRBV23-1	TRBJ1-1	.	TGCGCCAGCAGTCTGGGCAGAACTGAAGCTTTCTTT	CASSLGRTEAFF
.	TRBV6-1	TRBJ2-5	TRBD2	TGTGCCAGCAGTGGAACTAGCGGGATGATTGGGGAGACCCAGTACTTC	CASSGTSGMIGETQYF
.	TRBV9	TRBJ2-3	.	TGTGCCAGCAGCGTACAGGGGAACACAGATACGCAGTATTTT	CASSVQGNTDTQYF
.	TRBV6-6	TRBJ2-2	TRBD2	TGTGCCAGCAGTTACTCGGGACTAGCGCTCGGGGAGCTGTTTTTT	CASSYSGLALGELFF
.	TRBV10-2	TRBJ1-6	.	TGCGCCAGCAGTGAGAGACAGTATAATTCACCCCTCCACTTT	CASSERQYNSPLHF
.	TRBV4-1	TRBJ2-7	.	TGCGCCAGCAGTTTTCAGGGCTACGAGCAGTACTTC	CASSFQGYEQYF
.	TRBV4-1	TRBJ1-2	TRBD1	TGCGCCAGCAGCCTCAAGGGGGACAGGGTCGCCCAAACCTTC	CASSLKGDRVAQTF
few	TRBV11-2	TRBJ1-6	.	TGTGCCAGCAGCTTAGGGCAGACATATAATTCACCCCTCCACTTT	CASSLGQTYNSPLHF
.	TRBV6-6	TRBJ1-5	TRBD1	TGTGCCAGCAAACAGGGGGTTTTTAGCAATCAGCCCCAGCATTTT	CASKQGVFSNQPQHF
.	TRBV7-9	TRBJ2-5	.	TGTGCCAGCAGCTTAGAGGACTTTGAGGCCCAGTACTTC	CASSLEDFEAQYF
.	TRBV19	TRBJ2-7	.	TGTGCCAGTAGCCCTAACCAATACGAGCAGTACTTC	CASSPNQYEQYF
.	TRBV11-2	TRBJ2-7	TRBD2	TGTGCCAGCAGCTTAGATCGAACTAGCGGGGGGCCCGAGCAGTACTTC	CASSLDRTSGGPEQYF
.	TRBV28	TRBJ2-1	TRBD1	TGTGCCAGCAGTTTGGACAGGACCTACAATGAGCAGTTCTTC	CASSLDRTYNEQFF
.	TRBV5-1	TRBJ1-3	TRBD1	TGCGCCAGCAGCTTGGGGGACAGGGCCTCTGGAAACACCATATATTTT	CASSLGDRASGNTIYF
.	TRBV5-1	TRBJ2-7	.	TGCGCCAGCAGCTCCCGCGTGGGGGGAAGCTACGAGCAGTACTTC	CASSSRVGGSYEQYF
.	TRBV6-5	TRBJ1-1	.	TGTGCCAGCACCCCTAGACAGAAGGACACTGAAGCTTTCTTT	CASTPRQKDTEAFF
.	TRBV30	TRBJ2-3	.	TGTGCCTGGAGTGACGTCCCCCGGGGTACGCAGTATTTT	CAWSDVPRGTQYF
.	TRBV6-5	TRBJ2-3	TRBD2	TGTGCCAGCAGTTCCCCAGAAGCGGGGCCCACAGATACGCAGTATTTT	CASSSPEAGPTDTQYF
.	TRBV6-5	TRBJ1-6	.	TGTGCCAGCAGTCCGACACCCTCACCCCTCCACTTT	CASSPTPSPLHF
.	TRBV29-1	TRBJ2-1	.	TGCAGCGTTGAAGATCGGGTAGCGGAGTACAATGAGCAGTTCTTC	CSVEDRVAEYNEQFF
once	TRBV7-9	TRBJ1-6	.	TGTGCCAGCAGCTTAGACAGCCTCTATTCACCCCTCCACTTT	CASSLDSLYSPLHF
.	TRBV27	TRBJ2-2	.	TGTGCCACCTGTCGGAGGCCCGCCGGGGAGCTGTTTTTT	CATCRRPAGELFF
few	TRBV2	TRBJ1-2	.	TGTGCCAGCGGGGCCAGGAGCCACTATGGCTACACCTTC	CASGARSHYGYTF
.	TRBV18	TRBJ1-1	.	TGTGCCAGCTCACCACAGCCGCAAATCAACACTGAAGCTTTCTTT	CASSPQPQINTEAFF
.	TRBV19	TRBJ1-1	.	TGTGCCAGTAGTATGCGCGCGGGGATTAACACTGAAGCTTTCTTT	CASSMRAGINTEAFF
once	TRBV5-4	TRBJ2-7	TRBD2	TGTGCCAGCAGCTTGGAACTAGCGGGGGACGACTCCTACGAGCAGTACTTC	CASSLELAGDDSYEQYF
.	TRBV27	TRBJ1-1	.	TGTGCCAGCAGAATAACAGGGAGGGACACTGAAGCTTTCTTT	CASRITGRDTEAFF
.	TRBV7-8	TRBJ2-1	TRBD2	TGTGCCAGCAGACGACTAGCGGGGCACAATGAGCAGTTCTTC	CASRRLAGHNEQFF
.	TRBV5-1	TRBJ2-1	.	TGCGCCAGCAGCTTGGTGGAGACCTACAATGAGCAGTTCTTC	CASSLVETYNEQFF
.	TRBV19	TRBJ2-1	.	TGTGCCAGTACCTCGCGTAGGGCCGATCGGGGATTTATGGGGAATGAGCAGTTCTTC	CASTSRRADRGFMGNEQFF
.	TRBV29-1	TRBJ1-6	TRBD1	TGCAGCGTCGCGCCGGGACAGGGTAATTCACCCCTCCACTTT	CSVAPGQGNSPLHF
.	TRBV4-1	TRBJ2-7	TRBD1	TGCGCCAGCAGCCGCCCGGGACAGGGACCCGAGCAGTACTTC	CASSRPGQGPEQYF
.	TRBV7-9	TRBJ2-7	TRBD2	TGTGCCAGCAGCCCCGGGACTAGTCGTTACGAGCAGTACTTC	CASSPGTSRYEQYF
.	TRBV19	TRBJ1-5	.	TGTGCCAGTAAACCCTCCGCCGGGGTTGGTCAGCCCCAGCATTTT	CASKPSAGVGQPQHF
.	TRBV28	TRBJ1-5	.	TGTGCCACCCAGGGTAGCTTCGATCAGCCCCAGCATTTT	CATQGSFDQPQHF
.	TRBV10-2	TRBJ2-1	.	TGCGCCAGCACCCCTGAGGCGGGGCCCAACTACAATGAGCAGTTCTTC	CASTPEAGPNYNEQFF